This is a list of T cell receptor beta chains from one sample in a study of CD8 T cells in ankylosing spondylitis. From the 5' RACE reads, TCRdb called clonotypes with MiXCR, one entry per CDR3 protein. The top ten hold around 20% of the sample, which has fewer than 750,000 distinct CDR3 sequences, 15% to 20% seen once. The specimen was blood, either unsorted or a sorted T cell fraction (not recorded which). The source is a male donor with ankylosing spondylitis. Each CDR3 is given with its conserved first and last residue. The order of the fields is CDR3 protein, CDR3 DNA, J gene, D gene, clone size, V gene. A D gene is named only where the DNA matches it firmly. Size is stated for part of the rows, as once, few or many counts, or as a class when the clone is expanded.

CASSALGRRPGEQYF	TGTGCCAGCAGCGCCCTGGGCAGGAGGCCCGGAGAGCAGTACTTC	TRBJ2-7	NA	few	TRBV7-2
CASSYDVSTDTQYF	TGTGCCAGCAGTTACGACGTTAGCACAGATACGCAGTATTTT	TRBJ2-3	NA	NA	TRBV6-4
CSARLSKTSTDTQYF	TGCAGTGCTAGATTGTCTAAAACTAGCACAGATACGCAGTATTTT	TRBJ2-3	NA	few	TRBV20-1
CATSGGQPGLAGGRTGELFF	TGTGCCACCAGTGGCGGACAGCCGGGACTAGCGGGGGGGCGCACCGGGGAGCTGTTTTTT	TRBJ2-2	TRBD2	few	TRBV24-1
CSAVARTGMVAAEKLFF	TGCAGTGCCGTCGCGAGGACAGGGATGGTCGCGGCTGAAAAACTGTTTTTT	TRBJ1-4	TRBD1	NA	TRBV20-1
CASSSPTSGSYEQYF	TGTGCCAGCAGTTCCCCGACTAGCGGGAGCTACGAGCAGTACTTC	TRBJ2-7	TRBD2	many	TRBV6-2/TRBV6-3
CASSEDSYNEQFF	TGTGCCAGCAGTGAAGACAGTTACAATGAGCAGTTCTTC	TRBJ2-1	NA	many	TRBV2
CASSDSSSYNEQFF	TGTGCCAGCAGCGACAGTAGCTCCTACAATGAGCAGTTCTTC	TRBJ2-1	NA	NA	TRBV12-3/TRBV12-4
CASRPWTSDYNEQFF	TGTGCCAGCAGGCCGTGGACTAGCGACTACAATGAGCAGTTCTTC	TRBJ2-1	TRBD2	many	TRBV2
CASSQKGSGANVLTF	TGTGCCAGCAGTCAAAAGGGCTCTGGGGCCAACGTCCTGACTTTC	TRBJ2-6	NA	few	TRBV25-1
CASSPSSSLAYNEQFF	TGTGCCAGCTCACCCTCGTCATCGCTAGCCTACAATGAGCAGTTCTTC	TRBJ2-1	NA	many	TRBV18
CASSLEGFGNEQFF	TGTGCCAGCAGCTTAGAGGGGTTTGGCAATGAGCAGTTCTTC	TRBJ2-1	NA	NA	TRBV7-6
CASSLRRRPDSPLHF	TGTGCCAGCAGTTTACGGCGCAGGCCAGATTCACCCCTCCACTTT	TRBJ1-6	NA	few	TRBV27
CASRRTDTNSPLHF	TGTGCCAGCAGGAGGACGGATACTAATTCACCCCTCCACTTT	TRBJ1-6	NA	few	TRBV7-9
CASTPREPPETQYF	TGTGCCAGCACCCCTCGGGAGCCCCCAGAGACCCAGTACTTC	TRBJ2-5	NA	NA	TRBV2
CSARDLPGELFF	TGCAGTGCTAGAGATCTTCCCGGGGAGCTGTTTTTT	TRBJ2-2	NA	NA	TRBV20-1
CASSILAGGPVDYNEQFF	TGTGCCAGTAGTATCCTAGCGGGGGGGCCAGTTGACTACAATGAGCAGTTCTTC	TRBJ2-1	TRBD2	NA	TRBV19
CASSSYDANNEQFF	TGTGCCAGCAGTTCCTACGACGCCAACAATGAGCAGTTCTTC	TRBJ2-1	NA	few	TRBV6-2/TRBV6-3
CASSLAYSSNQPQHF	TGTGCCAGCAGCTTAGCTTATAGCAGCAATCAGCCCCAGCATTTT	TRBJ1-5	NA	few	TRBV7-2
CASSLGTRTQETQYF	TGTGCCAGCAGCTTAGGGACTCGGACTCAAGAGACCCAGTACTTC	TRBJ2-5	NA	few	TRBV7-9
CATAPSGVRFLTDTQYF	TGTGCCACCGCGCCTAGCGGGGTTCGGTTTTTGACAGATACGCAGTATTTT	TRBJ2-3	TRBD2	few	TRBV12-3/TRBV12-4
CASSLDYRTDTQYF	TGTGCCAGCAGCTTAGACTACCGCACAGATACGCAGTATTTT	TRBJ2-3	NA	NA	TRBV7-9
CASSYKEGDVNTEAFF	TGTGCCAGCAGTTACAAGGAGGGGGATGTGAACACTGAAGCTTTCTTT	TRBJ1-1	NA	NA	TRBV6-7